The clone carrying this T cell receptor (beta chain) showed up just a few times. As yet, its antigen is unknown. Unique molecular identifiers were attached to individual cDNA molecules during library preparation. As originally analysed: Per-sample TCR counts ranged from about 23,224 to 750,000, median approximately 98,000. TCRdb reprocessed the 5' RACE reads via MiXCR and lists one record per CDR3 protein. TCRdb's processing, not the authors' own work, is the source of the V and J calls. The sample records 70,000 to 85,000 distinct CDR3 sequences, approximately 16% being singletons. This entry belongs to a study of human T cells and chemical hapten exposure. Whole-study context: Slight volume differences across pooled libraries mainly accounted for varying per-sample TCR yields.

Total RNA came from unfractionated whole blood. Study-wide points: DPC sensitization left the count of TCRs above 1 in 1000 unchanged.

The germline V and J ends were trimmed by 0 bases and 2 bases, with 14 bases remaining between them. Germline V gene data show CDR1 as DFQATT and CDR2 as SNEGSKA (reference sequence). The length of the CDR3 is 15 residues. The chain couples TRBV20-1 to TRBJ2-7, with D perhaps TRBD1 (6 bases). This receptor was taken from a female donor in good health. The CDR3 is CSARDVGGPAYEQYF. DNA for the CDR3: TGCAGTGCTAGAGATGTTGGGGGCCCAGCCTACGAGCAGTACTTC.